This is a list of T cell receptor beta chains from one sample in a study of control samples from healthy donors and cancer patients. Produced via immunoSEQ multiplex PCR; TCRdb's table is partial and in-frame only. Among about 130,000 clones listed, 90% were seen once. The specimen was blood. The receptor set was obtained from a man aged 40-49 years in good health. CDR3s include the opening cysteine and the closing phenylalanine or tryptophan. The D gene is left open where the match is weak. Clone size is given for some rows only: seen once, a few or many times, or a class if the clone is expanded.

D,size,V,J,DNA,CDR3
-,-,TRBV7-9,TRBJ2-2,TGTGCCAGCAGCACGACAGGCAACGGGGAGCTGTTTTTT,CASSTTGNGELFF
-,-,TRBV28,TRBJ2-4,TGTGCCAGCAGTCTTCGACAAAGCCTAGCCAAAAACATTCAGTACTTC,CASSLRQSLAKNIQYF
TRBD1,-,TRBV6-4,TRBJ1-5,TGTGCCAGCAGTGACAGCGTGGGGGACAGGGCCAATCAGCCCCAGCATTTT,CASSDSVGDRANQPQHF
-,-,TRBV10-3,TRBJ1-5,TGTGCCATCAGTGAGACCGACAGGAACAATCAGCCCCAGCATTTT,CAISETDRNNQPQHF
TRBD1,-,TRBV11-3,TRBJ1-1,TGTGCCAGCAGCTTAGATTTGGACAGGGACGGGGACACTGAAGCTTTCTTT,CASSLDLDRDGDTEAFF
-,-,TRBV29-1,TRBJ1-2,TGCAGCGTTGAGGGAGGCAGGGTTACTAACTATGGCTACACCTTC,CSVEGGRVTNYGYTF
TRBD1,-,TRBV10-3,TRBJ2-7,TGTGCCATCAGCCAACAGGGGTACGAGCAGTACTTC,CAISQQGYEQYF
-,-,TRBV11-3,TRBJ2-1,TGTGCCAGCAGCTTAAGTTTGGGCGGTGAGCAGTTCTTC,CASSLSLGGEQFF
-,once,TRBV10-1,TRBJ2-2,TGCGCCAGCGGAGGGTTCCATAGAGGCGGGGAGCTGTTTTTT,CASGGFHRGGELFF
TRBD1,-,TRBV5-1,TRBJ2-7,TGCGCCAGCAGCTTAACAGGGGCCCGCCTCGAAGAGCAGTACTTC,CASSLTGARLEEQYF